The entry that follows covers one T cell receptor beta chain sequence. 5'RACE template switching produced TCR cDNA carrying a universal primer site and UMIs. MiXCR, applied by TCRdb to the 5' RACE reads, yields one record per CDR3 protein. The table shows over 200,000 distinct CDR3 sequences, with more than 6.5% occurring only once. This entry is derived from a study of T cells after yellow fever vaccination. The CDR3 has 16 amino acids. Looked up from germline, CDR1 is LGHDT and CDR2 is YNNKEL (reference sequence). J lost 4 bases, V lost 5 bases, and 9 bases had no gene match. The sample consisted of CD4+ T cells sorted from PBMCs, taken on the day of the yellow fever booster vaccination. The clonotype originates from a man aged 25 to 40 who received the YFV17D yellow fever vaccine. V and J are TRBV3-1 and TRBJ2-7, with 12 bases that match TRBD2. CDR3 DNA sequence: TGTGCCAGCAGCAATGGACTAGCGGGAACCGTGTACGAGCAGTACTTC. Its translation: CASSNGLAGTVYEQYF.